The 14 T cell receptor beta chains listed next were all sequenced from one sample in a study of beta chain features in type 1 diabetes. TCRB transcripts that were expressed got sequenced, as all of the isolated RNA had been reverse transcribed. The method was immunoSEQ multiplex PCR; TCRdb's version includes in-frame clones alone and lacks a portion of them. The table includes around 9,600 clones, approximately 80% detected once. The sample comprised Tregs from blood. Source of these receptors: a woman between 18 and 29 years old in good health.

This clone was observed a few times. The chain combines TRBV18 with TRBJ1-1, with D perhaps TRBD1 (6 bases). Germline loops: CDR1 KGHSH, CDR2 LQKENI. The CDR3 totals 14 residues. Between the trimmed V and J ends, which lost 3 bases and 0 bases, there was a span of 8 bases. CDR3 nucleotides: TGTGCCAGCTCACCTGGACAGTTGAACACTGAAGCTTTCTTT. Encoded protein: CASSPGQLNTEAFF.

The genes are TRBV9 and TRBJ1-4, with D unclear. The V gene lost 3 bases and the J gene lost 4 bases, with 13 bases spanning the gap. CDR3 length: 15 residues. CDR1 is SGDLS, CDR2 YYNGEE, per germline. In nucleotides, the CDR3 is TGTGCCAGCAGCGGGGCGGGCACTCTTAATGAAAAACTGTTTTTT. Its protein product is CASSGAGTLNEKLFF.

The rearrangement joins TRBV28 to TRBJ2-7; TRBD1 aligns across 7 bases. V lost 8 bases, J lost 3 bases, and 4 bases stayed unmatched. This CDR3 is 12 amino acids long. Germline V lookup: CDR1 MDHEN, CDR2 SYDVKM. CDR3 protein: CASSRDSYEQYF. CDR3 nucleotide sequence: TGTGCCAGCTCCCGGGACAGCTACGAGCAGTACTTC.

The chain couples TRBV29-1 to TRBJ2-1, with D possibly TRBD1 on 5 matching bases. Germline V CDR1 and CDR2: SQVTM, ANQGSEA. This CDR3 has 15 amino acids. Trimming left V 4 bases short and J 0 bases short, with 13 bases between. CDR3 in DNA: TGCAGCGTTGTAGGGGAAGATAGCTCCTACAATGAGCAGTTCTTC. This sequence encodes CSVVGEDSSYNEQFF.

This CDR3 is CASSLAGSGANVLTF. The CDR3 DNA follows: TGCGCCAGCAGCTTGGCAGGGTCCGGGGCCAACGTCCTGACTTTC. The chain couples TRBV5-1 to TRBJ2-6; tentatively, D is TRBD1 (5 bases). The CDR3 is made up of 15 amino acids. From germline, CDR1 is SGHRS and CDR2 YFSETQ. With 0 bases removed from V and 4 bases from J, the gap between germline ends came to 8 bases.

This chain links TRBV11-2 with TRBJ2-3; 11 bases are shared with TRBD2. The CDR3 is 15 residues long. V was clipped by 2 bases and J by 8 bases; unmatched bases: 6. CDR1 is SGHAT and CDR2 is FQNNGV in the germline V gene. The CDR3 DNA reads TGTGCCAGCAGCTTAATAGCGGGAGGGCCCGTTACGCAGTATTTT. Encoded protein: CASSLIAGGPVTQYF.

The V call is TRBV27, the J call TRBJ2-3; 9 bases agree with TRBD2. From germline, CDR1 is MNHEY and CDR2 SMNVEV (reference sequence). V gave up 5 bases and J gave up 7 bases; unmatched junction bases: 13. The CDR3 consists of 16 residues. CDR3 sequence (DNA): TGTGCCAGCAGTCGCCCGGCTGCGGGAGGGCTTAATACGCAGTATTTT. Translating gives CASSRPAAGGLNTQYF.

The rearrangement uses TRBV27 and TRBJ2-3; 9 nucleotides agree with TRBD2. J lost 5 bases, V lost 6 bases, and 9 bases had no gene match. Per germline, CDR1 MNHEY and CDR2 SMNVEV (reference sequence). CDR3 length equals 15 residues. CDR3 amino acids: CASSQRGAGGDTQYF. The CDR3 DNA sequence: TGTGCCAGCAGCCAGCGGGGGGCTGGGGGAGATACGCAGTATTTT.

The chain links TRBV5-1 to TRBJ1-1; D is unclear. CDR3 size: 14 residues. Trimming shortened V by 0 bases and J by 1 base, and 7 bases separated the two germline ends. The V gene's germline CDR1 is SGHRS and CDR2 YFSETQ. Here the CDR3 reads CASSLGQANTEAFF. CDR3 coding DNA: TGCGCCAGCAGCTTGGGCCAGGCGAACACTGAAGCTTTCTTT.

This rearrangement joins TRBV2 to TRBJ2-1, with D perhaps matching TRBD2 (6 bases). Trimming took off 8 bases at V and 0 bases at J, with 11 bases between the two ends. The length of the CDR3 is 14 residues. Germline assignment: CDR1 SNHLY and CDR2 FYNNEI. CDR3 protein: CASGAEGSYNEQFF. The CDR3 DNA sequence: TGTGCCAGCGGAGCGGAGGGCTCCTACAATGAGCAGTTCTTC. The full variable domain, in which reference TRBV2 and TRBJ2-1 provide the parts outside the CDR3, is EPEVTQTPSHQVTQMGQEVILRCVPISNHLYFYWYRQILGQKVEFLVSFYNNEISEKSEIFDDQFSVERPDGSNFTLKIRSTKLEDSAMYFCASGAEGSYNEQFFGPGTRLTVL.

V usage is TRBV2 and J usage is TRBJ1-1; 9 nucleotides match TRBD1. Germline values: CDR1 SNHLY, CDR2 FYNNEI. The CDR3 is 13 amino acids. The V and J ends lost 7 bases and 4 bases, in that order; junction bases with no gene match: 4. DNA of the CDR3: TGTGCCAGCACTCGGGACAGGGTCACTGAAGCTTTCTTT. Encoded protein: CASTRDRVTEAFF.

V and J are TRBV7-2 and TRBJ1-5; D not certain. CDR3 length: 13 amino acids. Trimming left V 4 bases short and J 2 bases short, with 6 bases between. Germline V lookup: CDR1 SGHTA, CDR2 FQGNSA. The CDR3 loop is CASSSRGNQPQHF. CDR3 bases: TGTGCCAGCAGCTCGCGGGGCAATCAGCCCCAGCATTTT.

The chain has TRBV11-2 and TRBJ2-5, with D unclear. The DNA end is more similar to TRBJ2-7, so the J call may be wrong. Germline V gene data show CDR1 as SGHAT and CDR2 as FQNNGV. This CDR3 region has 18 residues. In nucleotides, the CDR3 is TGTGCCAGCAGCCCCCTAAATGTAGCCCGGTCGCGCTCCTACGAGCAGTACTTC. Protein sequence: CASSPLNVARSRSYEQYF.

This clone was found a few times. This rearrangement joins TRBV6-5 to TRBJ2-3; TRBD1 is a possible D gene (6 bases). The CDR3 totals 13 residues. Looked up from germline, CDR1 is MNHEY and CDR2 is SVGAGI. Between the trimmed V and J ends, which lost 6 bases and 3 bases, there was a span of 10 bases. CDR3 sequence reads: CASSSTGTDTQYF. CDR3 in DNA: TGTGCCAGCAGCTCAACAGGGACAGATACGCAGTATTTT.